Each of the 22 T cell receptor beta chains below was sequenced from the same sample in a study of blood T cell repertoires in COVID-19. Using immunoSEQ multiplex PCR, the repertoire was profiled, and TCRdb retains in-frame clones only, with some absent. This table holds about 190,000 clones, over 75% found once. Sample: peripheral blood. Every receptor here comes from a woman in her forties who had recovered from COVID-19.

V gene TRBV28 combines with J gene TRBJ1-4, with D possibly being TRBD1 (6 bases). The V gene's germline CDR1 is MDHEN and CDR2 SYDVKM. The V end lost 1 base, the J end lost 4 bases, and 10 bases lay between the germline ends. The CDR3 totals 15 residues. The CDR3 sequence is CASSLSGTINEKLFF. CDR3 nucleotide sequence: TGTGCCAGCAGTTTATCCGGGACAATTAATGAAAAACTGTTTTTT. The full variable domain, completed using reference TRBV28 and TRBJ1-4, is DVKVTQSSRYLVKRTGEKVFLECVQDMDHENMFWYRQDPGLGLRLIYFSYDVKMKEKGDIPEGYSVSREKKERFSLILESASTNQTSMYLCASSLSGTINEKLFFGSGTQLSVL.

The chain combines TRBV14 with TRBJ2-7; D remains ambiguous. V lost 6 bases, J lost 0 bases, and 6 bases lay in between. The CDR3 is made up of 12 amino acids. Germline V gene lookup returns CDR1 SGHDN and CDR2 FVKESK. CDR3 sequence reads: CASSRSSYEQYF. The CDR3 bases are TGTGCCAGCAGTCGCAGCTCCTACGAGCAGTACTTC.

The V and J genes are TRBV30 and TRBJ1-1; TRBD1 is a possible D gene (5 bases). The ends were cut back, 0 bases at V and 4 bases at J, with 18 bases in the middle. Germline V gives CDR1 GTSNPN, CDR2 SVGIG (reference sequence). This CDR3 contains 16 residues. CDR3: CAWSVLLAGKGTEAFF. For the CDR3, the DNA is TGTGCCTGGAGTGTACTTTTGGCAGGGAAGGGCACTGAAGCTTTCTTT.

J is TRBJ2-1 and V is TRBV29-1, with 9 nucleotides matching TRBD2. Looked up from germline, CDR1 is SQVTM and CDR2 is ANQGSEA. V lost 0 bases, J lost 6 bases, and 9 bases stayed unmatched. This CDR3 has 16 residues. CDR3 in amino acids: CSVEDPGGRVPNEQFF. In DNA, the CDR3 is TGCAGCGTTGAAGACCCGGGCGGGAGGGTCCCCAATGAGCAGTTCTTC.

The V call is TRBV7-9, the J call TRBJ1-2; tentatively, D is TRBD1 (5 bases). The CDR3 spans 14 residues. V was cut by 7 bases and J by 2 bases, with 14 bases left in between. Germline loops: CDR1 SEHNR, CDR2 FQNEAQ (reference sequence). The CDR3 sequence is CASTQGAHNYGYTF. DNA for the CDR3: TGTGCCAGCACCCAAGGGGCGCACAACTATGGCTACACCTTC.

J is TRBJ2-1 and V is TRBV7-2; D is unclear. Germline V gives CDR1 SGHTA, CDR2 FQGNSA. The CDR3 spans 14 residues. Between the trimmed V and J ends, which lost 5 bases and 3 bases, there was a span of 11 bases. CDR3 coding DNA: TGTGCCAGCAGCCCCGCCTACCACTACAATGAGCAGTTCTTC. Translated: CASSPAYHYNEQFF.

The rearrangement uses TRBV19 and TRBJ2-2; weak D call: TRBD1 (6 bases). Germline CDR1 reads LNHDA; CDR2 reads SQIVND (reference sequence). V lost 10 bases and J 1 base, leaving 13 bases between the germline ends. This CDR3 spans 14 amino acids. CDR3 bases: TGTGCCACCAATCCGACAGGGAACACCGGGGAGCTGTTTTTT. Protein sequence: CATNPTGNTGELFF.

The CDR3 loop reads CASRGGPTDTQYF. In DNA form, the CDR3 reads TGTGCCAGCAGGGGGGGGCCCACAGATACGCAGTATTTT. The rearrangement links TRBV2 to TRBJ2-3; perhaps TRBD2 as D (7 bases). Germline CDR1 SNHLY, CDR2 FYNNEI. This CDR3 contains 13 residues. The germline V and J ends were trimmed by 6 bases and 2 bases, with 9 bases remaining between them.

The chain couples TRBV2 to TRBJ1-4; TRBD1 matches 9 bases. Trimming took 8 bases from V and 5 from J; bases not matched to a gene: 9. CDR3 length: 15 residues. Germline V gene lookup returns CDR1 SNHLY and CDR2 FYNNEI. For the CDR3, the DNA is TGTGCCAGCTCTTGGGGACAGGGTGGAAATGAAAAACTGTTTTTT. Residues: CASSWGQGGNEKLFF.

In nucleotides, the CDR3 is TGTGCCAGCAGCGGGACTAGCGGGGGCACAAGCTCCTACAATGAGCAGTTCTTC. Its protein product is CASSGTSGGTSSYNEQFF. The chain links TRBV27 to TRBJ2-1, with 14 nucleotides matching TRBD2. From germline, CDR1 is MNHEY and CDR2 SMNVEV (reference sequence). V lost 6 bases and J lost 0; bases outside the gene matches: 7. The CDR3 is 18 residues long.

The rearrangement uses TRBV30 and TRBJ2-1, with 11 bases that match TRBD2. Germline V gene data show CDR1 as GTSNPN and CDR2 as SVGIG (reference sequence). Trimming removed 1 base from V and 12 bases from J; junction bases left unmatched: 5. CDR3 length: 13 amino acids. As DNA, the CDR3 is TGTGCCTGGAGTGGTACTAGCGGGAGTTTGCAGTTCTTC. This encodes CAWSGTSGSLQFF.

The rearrangement joins TRBV19 to TRBJ2-2; TRBD1 might be the D (6 bases). In germline, CDR1 is LNHDA, CDR2 SQIVND (reference sequence). The V end lost 2 bases, the J end lost 4 bases, and 17 bases lay between the germline ends. The CDR3 is made up of 17 amino acids. The CDR3 DNA follows: TGTGCCAGTAGTATAAGGGCCAGGGGTTTAATCACCGGGGAGCTGTTTTTT. Its translation is CASSIRARGLITGELFF.

This clone was picked up one time. The rearrangement links TRBV30 to TRBJ2-1; TRBD2 might be the D (5 bases). CDR1 and CDR2 (germline): GTSNPN, SVGIG (reference sequence). Trimming took 4 bases from V and 0 from J, leaving 10 bases between them. The CDR3 sequence is 14 residues long. The CDR3 DNA sequence: TGTGCCTGGACGGAGGAAGACTCCTACAATGAGCAGTTCTTC. It codes for CAWTEEDSYNEQFF. Complete variable domain (other parts from reference TRBV30 and TRBJ2-1): SQTIHQWPATLVQPVGSPLSLECTVEGTSNPNLYWYRQAAGRGLQLLFYSVGIGQISSEVPQNLSASRPQDRQFILSSKKLLLSDSGFYLCAWTEEDSYNEQFFGPGTRLTVL.

The chain couples TRBV19 to TRBJ1-4; D is undetermined. The CDR3 sequence is 15 residues long. Trimming removed 6 bases from V and 0 bases from J, with 11 bases in between. Germline lookup yields CDR1 LNHDA and CDR2 SQIVND (reference sequence). The CDR3 sequence: CASRTQSATNEKLFF. DNA for the CDR3: TGTGCCAGTAGAACACAGAGTGCAACTAATGAAAAACTGTTTTTT.

A single count supports this clone. This CDR3 is CASSQGADTEAFF. CDR3 DNA sequence: TGTGCCAGCAGCCAGGGGGCTGACACTGAAGCTTTCTTT. The chain links TRBV7-3 to TRBJ1-1, with 8 nucleotides matching TRBD1. V was pared by 5 bases and J by 3 bases, with 2 bases of the junction left unmatched. The CDR3 is 13 amino acids. Germline assignment: CDR1 SGHTA and CDR2 FQGTGA.

The chain employs TRBV12-3 or TRBV12-4 and TRBJ1-6; the D is unclear. The V end lost 6 bases, the J end lost 3 bases, and 3 bases lay between the germline ends. The CDR3 loop spans 12 amino acids. CDR3 sequence: CASSLYNSPLHF. CDR3 DNA: TGTGCCAGCAGCCTCTATAATTCACCCCTCCACTTT.

CDR3 sequence (DNA): TGCGCCAGCAGTACCGGGACCGCGGGATTTGGTGAGCAGTTCTTC. Amino acids: CASSTGTAGFGEQFF. The chain uses TRBV10-2 and TRBJ2-1; possible D gene TRBD2, 6 bases. This CDR3 contains 15 residues. The V end lost 5 bases, the J end lost 9 bases, and 20 bases lay between the germline ends. Looked up from germline, CDR1 is WSHSY and CDR2 is SAAADI.

The chain recombines TRBV3-1 (or the pseudogene TRBV3-2) with TRBJ1-2; 10 bases agree with TRBD1. Germline V gene lookup returns CDR1 LGHDT and CDR2 YNNKEL (reference sequence). The CDR3 extends over 14 amino acids. The J segment lost 6 bases and the V segment lost 4 bases, leaving 5 bases of the junction unmatched. The CDR3 loop is CASSRGQGSDGYTF. DNA of the CDR3: TGTGCCAGCAGCCGGGGACAGGGGAGTGATGGCTACACCTTC.

This clone has only one observation. V and J are TRBV5-6 and TRBJ2-1; 8 bases fit TRBD1. The V gene's germline CDR1 is SGHDT and CDR2 YYEEEE. V shed 3 bases and J 7 bases; nucleotides not matched to a gene: 6. This CDR3 is 14 amino acids long. CDR3 in amino acids: CASSWTGIGNEQFF. The CDR3 DNA sequence: TGTGCCAGCAGCTGGACAGGGATAGGGAATGAGCAGTTCTTC.

V and J are TRBV7-8 and TRBJ1-4, with D tentatively TRBD1 (6 bases). Deletions cut 2 bases from V and 4 bases from J, with 14 bases between. The CDR3 runs to 16 residues. Germline-derived CDR1 and CDR2 are SGHVS and FQNEAQ. CDR3: CASSLNQGLGNEKLFF. In DNA form, the CDR3 reads TGTGCCAGCAGCTTAAATCAGGGGTTAGGTAATGAAAAACTGTTTTTT. The variable domain in full, with the rest retrieved from reference TRBV7-8 and TRBJ1-4, is GAGVSQSPRYKVAKRGQDVALRCDPISGHVSLFWYQQALGQGPEFLTYFQNEAQLDKSGLPSDRFFAERPEGSVSTLKIQRTQQEDSAVYLCASSLNQGLGNEKLFFGSGTQLSVL.

This chain joins TRBV12-3 or TRBV12-4 and TRBJ1-5; weak D call: TRBD1 (6 bases). V lost 6 bases to trimming and J lost 8 bases, with 11 bases between them. The CDR3 loop spans 12 amino acids. The CDR3 is CASSPDREPQHF. The CDR3 DNA reads TGTGCCAGCAGCCCGGACAGAGAGCCCCAGCATTTT.

The rearrangement joins TRBV25-1 to TRBJ2-1, with TRBD2 identical over 8 bases. Germline V gives CDR1 MGHDK, CDR2 SYGVNS. CDR3 length: 16 amino acids. Trimming at V came to 3 bases and at J to 6 bases, leaving 10 bases not matched to a gene. The CDR3 DNA reads TGTGCCAGCAGTGACTTGCCTGGCGGGAGGCCCAATGAGCAGTTCTTC. This sequence encodes CASSDLPGGRPNEQFF.